This TCR beta chain emerged from a study of blood T cell repertoires in COVID-19. The table came from immunoSEQ multiplex PCR; TCRdb's copy has only in-frame clones and leaves some out. The sample has around 280,000 clones, approximately 89% seen once; the top ten hold 11%. This clone came up once. Per the germline V gene, CDR1 is SGHDT and CDR2 is YYEEEE. The CDR3 loop spans 16 amino acids. V lost 4 bases to trimming and J lost 7 bases, with 24 bases between them. The sequence derives from a woman in her 30s with COVID-19, enrolled during active disease. The genes are TRBV5-6 and TRBJ2-7; D is possibly TRBD2 (7 bases). Sequencing was done on a sample of peripheral blood. The DNA for the CDR3 is TGTGCCAGCAGCAAACCCTCCCGGGGGGCTTCCGTTGAGCAGTACTTC. Protein sequence: CASSKPSRGASVEQYF.